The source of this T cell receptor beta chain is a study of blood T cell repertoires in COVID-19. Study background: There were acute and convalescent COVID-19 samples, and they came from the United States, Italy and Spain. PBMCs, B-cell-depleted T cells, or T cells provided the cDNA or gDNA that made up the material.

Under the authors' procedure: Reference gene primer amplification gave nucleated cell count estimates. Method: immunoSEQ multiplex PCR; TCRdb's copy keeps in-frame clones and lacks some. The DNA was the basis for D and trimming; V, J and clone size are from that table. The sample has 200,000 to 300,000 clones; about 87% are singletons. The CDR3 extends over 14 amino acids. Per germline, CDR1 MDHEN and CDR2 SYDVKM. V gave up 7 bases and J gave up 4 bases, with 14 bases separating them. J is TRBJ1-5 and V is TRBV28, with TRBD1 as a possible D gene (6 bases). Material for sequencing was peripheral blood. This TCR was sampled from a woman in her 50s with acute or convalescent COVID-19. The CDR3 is CASTLGGRNQPQHF. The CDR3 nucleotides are TGTGCCAGCACCCTAGGGGGACGAAATCAGCCCCAGCATTTT.